This is a list of T cell receptor beta chains from one sample in a study of beta chain features in type 1 diabetes. Using immunoSEQ multiplex PCR, the repertoire was profiled, and TCRdb retains in-frame clones only, with some absent. The repertoire has around 500,000 clones, approximately 31% of them found once; the top ten carry around 0.065%. Material for sequencing was naive CD4+ T cells from blood. Receptors were obtained from a man aged 18 to 30 in good health. Each CDR3 is given with its conserved first and last residue. The D gene is left open where the match is weak. The size of a clone is reported for some rows only, either as once, few or many, or as a class for expanded clones.

d_call | j_call | clone_size | v_call | cdr3_aa | cdr3_nt
. | TRBJ2-3 | . | TRBV7-9 | CASGIDTDTQYF | TGTGCCAGCGGGATTGACACAGATACGCAGTATTTT
TRBD2 | TRBJ2-7 | few | TRBV7-8 | CASSLREGTYEQYF | TGTGCCAGCAGCTTGCGGGAGGGTACCTACGAGCAGTACTTC
. | TRBJ2-1 | . | TRBV25-1 | CARNSRETNEQFF | TGTGCCAGAAACTCCAGGGAGACAAATGAGCAGTTCTTC
TRBD2 | TRBJ2-3 | . | TRBV28 | CASSPLAGGPDTQYF | TGTGCCAGCAGTCCACTAGCGGGAGGGCCAGATACGCAGTATTTT
. | TRBJ2-7 | . | TRBV28 | CASSLLSGAYEQYF | TGTGCCAGCAGTTTATTGTCGGGGGCCTACGAGCAGTACTTC
. | TRBJ2-2 | . | TRBV19 | CASSIAGELFF | TGTGCCAGTAGTATAGCCGGGGAGCTGTTTTTT
. | TRBJ2-3 | . | TRBV30 | CAWKMWQEYTDTQYF | TGTGCCTGGAAAATGTGGCAGGAGTACACAGATACGCAGTATTTT
TRBD2 | TRBJ2-3 | . | TRBV6-5 | CASRRPGEGYTQYF | TGTGCCAGCAGGCGACCCGGGGAGGGATATACGCAGTATTTT
. | TRBJ2-4 | . | TRBV15 | CATSKGVDIQYF | TGTGCCACCAGCAAGGGCGTAGACATTCAGTACTTC
TRBD1 | TRBJ2-5 | few | TRBV29-1 | CSVEGPTGVTETQYF | TGCAGCGTTGAAGGCCCTACAGGGGTGACAGAGACCCAGTACTTC
. | TRBJ2-3 | . | TRBV2 | CASSALTDTQYF | TGTGCCAGCAGTGCCCTGACAGATACGCAGTATTTT
TRBD2 | TRBJ2-7 | . | TRBV19 | CASRVAGTYEQYF | TGTGCCAGTAGGGTAGCGGGGACCTACGAGCAGTACTTC
. | TRBJ2-7 | . | TRBV25-1 | CASSESSEQYF | TGTGCCAGCAGTGAATCCTCCGAGCAGTACTTC
. | TRBJ2-7 | few | TRBV25-1 | CASSDTPREQYF | TGTGCCAGCAGTGACACACCACGCGAGCAGTACTTC
. | TRBJ2-7 | . | TRBV7-9 | CASSRDRVGYEQYF | TGTGCCAGCAGCAGGGACCGAGTGGGGTACGAGCAGTACTTC
. | TRBJ2-4 | . | TRBV2 | CASSTAAKGRRF | TGTGCCAGCAGTACCGCCGCCAAGGGACGGCGGTTT
. | TRBJ2-7 | . | TRBV29-1 | CSVASGGSSYEQYF | TGCAGCGTGGCGTCGGGGGGCAGCTCCTACGAGCAGTACTTC
TRBD1 | TRBJ2-1 | few | TRBV29-1 | CSVGQGASREQFF | TGCAGCGTTGGACAGGGGGCATCTCGGGAGCAGTTCTTC
TRBD2 | TRBJ2-5 | few | TRBV14 | CASSQGGLAGPWRSQYF | TGTGCCAGCAGCCAAGGTGGACTAGCGGGCCCTTGGAGGTCGCAGTACTTC
. | TRBJ1-1 | . | TRBV30 | CAWSVSRRDTEAFF | TGTGCCTGGAGTGTCTCCCGAAGGGACACTGAAGCTTTCTTT
TRBD1 | TRBJ2-7 | few | TRBV29-1 | CSAMGQGGEQYF | TGCAGCGCGATGGGACAGGGCGGAGAGCAGTACTTC
TRBD1 | TRBJ2-5 | few | TRBV4-3 | CASSQVGGTETQYF | TGCGCCAGCAGCCAAGTAGGGGGCACGGAGACCCAGTACTTC
TRBD2 | TRBJ2-7 | once | TRBV5-1 | CASSPGGGSYEQYF | TGCGCCAGCAGCCCGGGAGGTGGCAGCTACGAGCAGTACTTC
TRBD2 | TRBJ2-3 | . | TRBV30 | CAWSHGTRGDTQYF | TGTGCCTGGAGTCATGGGACTAGGGGGGATACGCAGTATTTT
TRBD1 | TRBJ2-3 | . | TRBV6-5 | CASSPTGVTDTQYF | TGTGCCAGCAGTCCGACAGGGGTCACAGATACGCAGTATTTT
TRBD1 | TRBJ1-1 | few | TRBV29-1 | CSARDSLNTEAFF | TGCAGCGCTAGGGACAGCCTGAACACTGAAGCTTTCTTT
TRBD1 | TRBJ1-5 | few | TRBV29-1 | CSVLQGVNQPQHF | TGCAGCGTACTCCAGGGGGTCAATCAGCCCCAGCATTTT
. | TRBJ2-6 | . | TRBV7-2 | CASSLEGSSGANVLTF | TGTGCCAGCAGCTTAGAGGGTTCGTCCGGGGCCAACGTCCTGACTTTC
. | TRBJ2-6 | few | TRBV9 | CASSVVGTGANVLTF | TGTGCCAGCAGCGTAGTGGGTACTGGGGCCAACGTCCTGACTTTC
. | TRBJ1-1 | . | TRBV30 | CAWSVRATEAFF | TGTGCCTGGAGTGTCAGGGCCACTGAAGCTTTCTTT
TRBD2 | TRBJ2-1 | . | TRBV2 | CASNPRGLAGGIEQFF | TGTGCCAGCAACCCCAGAGGGCTAGCGGGAGGAATTGAGCAGTTCTTC
TRBD1 | TRBJ1-5 | few | TRBV7-2 | CASRTTGEGGNQPQHF | TGTGCCAGCAGGACTACAGGGGAGGGAGGCAATCAGCCCCAGCATTTT
TRBD2 | TRBJ2-1 | . | TRBV11-1 | CASSTREGTSGYYNEQFF | TGTGCCAGCAGCACCCGCGAAGGGACTAGCGGGTACTACAATGAGCAGTTCTTC
TRBD2 | TRBJ2-5 | few | TRBV4-1 | CASSQGHSPGLATQYF | TGCGCCAGCAGCCAAGGCCACTCTCCGGGACTAGCAACCCAGTACTTC
TRBD2 | TRBJ2-7 | . | TRBV7-2 | CASSLDGSGIPWYF | TGTGCCAGCAGCTTAGATGGTAGCGGGATCCCTTGGTACTTC
. | TRBJ2-5 | few | TRBV30 | CAWSKSSSPSGTQYF | TGTGCCTGGAGTAAGTCTTCCTCTCCTTCCGGGACCCAGTACTTC
TRBD1 | TRBJ2-5 | . | TRBV7-7 | CASSVDREETQYF | TGTGCTAGCAGCGTGGACAGGGAAGAGACCCAGTACTTC
. | TRBJ1-2 | . | TRBV30 | CAWSPRQANYGYTF | TGTGCCTGGAGTCCCAGACAGGCGAACTATGGCTACACCTTC
. | TRBJ2-7 | . | TRBV19 | CASSTSGEQYF | TGTGCCAGTAGTACGTCTGGCGAGCAGTACTTC
. | TRBJ1-2 | few | TRBV10-3 | CAISEAGTGYTF | TGTGCCATCAGTGAAGCAGGGACTGGCTACACCTTC
. | TRBJ2-5 | . | TRBV7-2 | CASSIKWGQETQYF | TGTGCCAGCAGCATAAAGTGGGGACAAGAGACCCAGTACTTC